The 3 T cell receptor beta chains listed next were all sequenced from one sample in a study of T cell repertoires in cytomegalovirus infection. No antigen has been identified for these receptors. TCRdb independently ran MiXCR on the reads; one entry per CDR3 protein. The data show hundreds of thousands of distinct CDR3 sequences, under 45% seen once. The material was cultured PBMCs, obtained from culture after CMV antigen stimulation. The source of these receptors is a human donor in good health (CMV status not recorded). Some clones in this sample may be carry-over from other donors' samples.

The gene calls are TRBV11-2 and TRBJ2-7, with TRBD2 matching over 9 bases. Germline V gives CDR1 SGHAT, CDR2 FQNNGV. There are 16 residues in the CDR3. The V segment lost 4 bases and the J segment 5 bases; nucleotides outside the gene matches: 12. The CDR3 loop is CASSSMSGTSYHEQYF. The CDR3 nucleotides are TGTGCCAGCAGCTCTATGTCCGGGACTAGCTACCACGAGCAGTACTTC.

The chain uses TRBV19 and TRBJ2-7; D remains ambiguous. V lost 0 bases and J 0 bases, leaving 6 bases between the germline ends. This CDR3 comprises 14 residues. Germline V gives CDR1 LNHDA, CDR2 SQIVND (reference sequence). The CDR3 loop reads CASSIEDGSYEQYF. The CDR3 nucleotides read TGTGCCAGTAGTATAGAGGACGGCTCCTACGAGCAGTACTTC.

In this sample, this clonotype turned up a few times. This sequence joins TRBV7-6 and TRBJ2-1; 11 bases agree with TRBD2. J was trimmed by 15 bases and V by 1 base; bases with no gene match: 11. Per germline, CDR1 SGHVS and CDR2 FNYEAQ. This CDR3 comprises 15 residues. CDR3 nucleotides: TGTGCCAGCAGCTTAGAGTTAGCGGGAGGGGGGTCGGCGTTCTTC. This gives the protein CASSLELAGGGSAFF.